This T cell receptor (beta chain) derives from a study of T cell repertoires in cytomegalovirus infection (dated by TCRdb to about 2019). Background for the entire study: Alongside well-studied HLA-B-restricted epitopes, the peptide stimulations were aimed at recently identified HLA-C-restricted CMV epitopes, whose presentation resists viral immunomodulation. The HLA type of each donor mattered for the analysis, because public TCR beta signatures pointed to carriage of CMV infection along with the matching HLA type.

Points on this clonotype: This clone's antigen is unknown. No base quality information exists; no much larger clone differs at one position.

Sequencing was carried out with an Illumina HiSeq 1500. Starting from the raw public reads, TCRdb applied fastp trimming at Q25, assembled clones with MiXCR and retained in-frame beta chains. Every distinct CDR3 protein forms one entry, paired with its most common genes and DNA. The sample table lists roughly 700,000 distinct CDR3 sequences, 30% to 40% of them with a count of one. The biggest ten clones account for around a sixth of the sample. The treatment or condition label of this sample denotes: in vitro stimulation with specific CMV peptide epitopes to enrich CMV-specific T cells. The CDR3 numbers 16 residues from cysteine through phenylalanine. Just CDR3 DNA is preserved here, 48 bases in frame from base 1. V was cut back by 0 bases and J by 2 bases, leaving a gap of 8 bases between them. CDR1 SGHDN and CDR2 FVKESK were looked up in the germline V gene. Beyond this particular receptor, the publication reports: Carriers of CMV infection plus the relevant HLA type were discriminated by the cumulative frequency of public TCR beta family members in the study cohort and in an independent roughly 370-donor cohort. The ex vivo response was dominated by HLA-C-restricted CMV-specific TCR beta clonotypes, which also provided the single most frequent clonotype in two of eight donors.

The V and J genes are TRBV14 and TRBJ2-6, and perhaps TRBD2 as D gene, on 5 matching bases. This sequence originates from a human donor in good health (CMV status not recorded). Some clones in this sample may be carry-over from other donors' samples. This sample comprised cultured PBMCs, obtained from culture after CMV antigen stimulation. CDR3 loop: CASSQDVEAGANVLTF. The sequenced DNA is TGTGCCAGCAGCCAAGATGTGGAGGCTGGGGCCAACGTCCTGACTTTC.